This T cell receptor beta chain was captured in a study of tumor-infiltrating lymphocytes in localized non-small cell lung cancer. The data were produced by immunoSEQ multiplex PCR, yet TCRdb's version contains in-frame clones alone and is incomplete. The sample shows tens of thousands of clones, roughly 69% of them seen only once. CDR3 length equals 13 residues. CDR1 SGHDN and CDR2 FVKESK come from the germline V gene. Trimming shortened V by 4 bases and J by 10 bases, and 14 bases separated the two germline ends. This receptor was obtained from a human donor with non-small cell lung cancer. Source material: lung tumor tissue. This chain links TRBV14 with TRBJ2-1; D remains ambiguous. In DNA form, the CDR3 reads TGTGCCAGCAGCCCGCAAGGCATGGGGGAGCAGTTCTTC. This sequence encodes CASSPQGMGEQFF.